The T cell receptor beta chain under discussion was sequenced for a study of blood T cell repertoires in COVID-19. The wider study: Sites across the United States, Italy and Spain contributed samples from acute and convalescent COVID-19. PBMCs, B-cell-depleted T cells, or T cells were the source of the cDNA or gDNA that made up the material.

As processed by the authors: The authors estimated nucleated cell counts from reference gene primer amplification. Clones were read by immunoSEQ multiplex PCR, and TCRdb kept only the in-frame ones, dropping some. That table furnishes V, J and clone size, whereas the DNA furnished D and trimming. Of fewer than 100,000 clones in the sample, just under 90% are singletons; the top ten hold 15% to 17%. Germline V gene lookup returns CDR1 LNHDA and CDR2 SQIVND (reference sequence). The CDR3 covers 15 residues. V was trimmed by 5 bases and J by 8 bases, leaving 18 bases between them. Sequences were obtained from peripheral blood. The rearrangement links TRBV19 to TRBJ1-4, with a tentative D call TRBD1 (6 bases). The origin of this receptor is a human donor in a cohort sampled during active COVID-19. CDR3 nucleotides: TGTGCCAGTAGTCTGGCCACAGGGCCCGGCGAAAAACTGTTTTTT. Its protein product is CASSLATGPGEKLFF.